This TCR beta chain was identified during a study of cytomegalovirus exposure and HLA in healthy donors. V gave up 8 bases and J gave up 5 bases; unmatched junction bases: 8. CDR1 and CDR2 (germline): ENHRY, SYGVKD. CDR3 length equals 16 residues. The study ran its PCR with 60 Vbeta and 13 Jbeta primers. TCRdb's copy holds only in-frame clones and misses some; the assay was immunoSEQ multiplex PCR. The data show some 80,000 clones, more than 60% seen once. V gene TRBV10-3 combines with J gene TRBJ2-5; TRBD2 aligns across 16 bases. This clonotype was obtained from a man aged 40-55 years in good health and CMV-seronegative. Sequencing was performed on PBMCs. The CDR3: CAIGPGTSGRAETQYF. CDR3 in DNA: TGTGCCATCGGTCCCGGGACTAGCGGGAGGGCTGAGACCCAGTACTTC.